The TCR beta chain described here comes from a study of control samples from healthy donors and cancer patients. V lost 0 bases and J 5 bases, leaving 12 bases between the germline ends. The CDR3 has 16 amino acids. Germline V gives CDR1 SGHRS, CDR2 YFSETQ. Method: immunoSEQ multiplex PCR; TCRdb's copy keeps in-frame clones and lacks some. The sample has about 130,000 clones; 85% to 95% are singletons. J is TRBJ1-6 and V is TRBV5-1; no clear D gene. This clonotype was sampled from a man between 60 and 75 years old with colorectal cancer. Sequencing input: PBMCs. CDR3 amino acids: CASSLAVGRNNSPLHF. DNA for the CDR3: TGCGCCAGCAGCTTGGCCGTGGGCAGGAATAATTCACCCCTCCACTTT.